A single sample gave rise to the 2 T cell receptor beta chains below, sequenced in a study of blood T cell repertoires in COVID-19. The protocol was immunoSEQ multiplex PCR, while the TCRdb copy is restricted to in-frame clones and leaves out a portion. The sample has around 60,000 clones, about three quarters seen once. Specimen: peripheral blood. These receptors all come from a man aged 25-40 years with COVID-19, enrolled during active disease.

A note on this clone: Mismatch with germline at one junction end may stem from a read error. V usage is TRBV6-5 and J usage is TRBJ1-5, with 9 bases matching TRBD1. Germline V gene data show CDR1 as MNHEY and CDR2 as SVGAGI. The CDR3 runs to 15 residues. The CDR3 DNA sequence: TGTGCCAGCAGTTCTCTTACAGGGGGCAACCAGCCCCAGCATTTT. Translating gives CASSSLTGGNQPQHF.

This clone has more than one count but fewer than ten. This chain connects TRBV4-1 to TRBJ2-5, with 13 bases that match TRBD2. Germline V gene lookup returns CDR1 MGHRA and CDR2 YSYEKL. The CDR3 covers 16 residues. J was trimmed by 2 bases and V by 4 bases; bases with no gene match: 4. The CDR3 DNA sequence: TGCGCCAGCAGCCGTCAGACTAGCGGGGGGCAAGAGACCCAGTACTTC. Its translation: CASSRQTSGGQETQYF.